This T cell receptor beta chain was profiled in a study of PD-1 blockade in classical Hodgkin lymphoma. Study-wide context: Patients were given intravenous nivolumab, 3 mg/kg, every 2 weeks. General study points: After ASCT, patients who started nivolumab under 1 year later were excluded. Similar baseline diversity was found in complete responders and newly diagnosed patients. TCR diversity rose significantly by C4D1 in CD4+ but not CD8+ cells.

Worth noting for this clone: Its matching antigen is unknown.

Brentuximab vedotin exposure varied among the patients, all of whom had relapsed after autologous stem cell transplantation. TCRdb's copy holds only in-frame clones and misses some; the assay was immunoSEQ multiplex PCR. Of some 100,000 clones in the sample, around 88% were seen once. The source is a human donor with classical Hodgkin lymphoma. This specimen was peripheral blood mononuclear cells (PBMCs), taken before the second cycle of nivolumab.

CDR3 DNA: TGTGCCAGCAGCAAAGGACAGCTACCTGAAAAACTGTTTTTT. Its protein is CASSKGQLPEKLFF. The J gene is TRBJ1-4, the V gene TRBV7-2; D may be TRBD1 (6 bases). The length of the CDR3 is 14 residues. Trimming took off 5 bases at V and 7 bases at J, with 14 bases between the two ends. CDR1 SGHTA and CDR2 FQGNSA come from the germline V gene. The full variable domain, in which reference TRBV7-2 and TRBJ1-4 provide the parts outside the CDR3, is GAGVSQSPSNKVTEKGKDVELRCDPISGHTALYWYRQSLGQGLEFLIYFQGNSAPDKSGLPSDRFSAERTGGSVSTLTIQRTQQEDSAVYLCASSKGQLPEKLFFGSGTQLSVL.